Here is one TCR beta chain with its context. Its specificity is unknown. This sample is part of a study of identical twins. Notes on the study in general: Out-of-frame TCR alpha sharing in monozygotic twins exceeded recombination model predictions.

Trimming pared 3 bases from V and 0 bases from J, leaving 8 bases between. Germline V gene sequence: CDR1 DFQATT, CDR2 SNEGSKA (reference sequence). The CDR3 covers 13 residues. Unique molecular identifiers were present on the cDNA, and a universal primer site came from template switching. From the 5' RACE reads, TCRdb called clonotypes with MiXCR, one entry per CDR3 protein. The sample gives 450,000 or so distinct CDR3 sequences, approximately 24% of which show up once; roughly 3% is in the top ten. With no exceptions, donors were healthy Caucasians. The data also belong to a second study, concerning T cells expressing NK-cell markers.

This sequence joins TRBV20-1 and TRBJ1-1; D not certain. This TCR came from a woman between 18 and 29 years old in good health. The sequenced sample consisted of CD4+ T cells sorted from blood. CDR3 amino acids: CSASVTLNTEAFF. The CDR3, as DNA: TGCAGTGCTAGCGTGACACTGAACACTGAAGCTTTCTTT.